The 28 T cell receptor beta chains listed next were all sequenced from one sample in a study of T cell repertoires in aging, cancer and after chemotherapy. A mixed TRB-A/B primer pool amplified rearranged TRB by multiplex touch-down PCR. TCRdb re-called the multiplex PCR reads with MiXCR, one entry per CDR3 protein. Of about 5,100 distinct CDR3 sequences listed, 25% to 30% were seen once; the top ten hold around 7%. The template was genomic DNA from peripheral blood, not RNA. Specimen: blood. The receptors were gathered from a human donor in good health.

As to this clonotype: This sequence may be a read error, since a much larger clone differs from it by one base. V gene TRBV6-2 or TRBV6-3 combines with J gene TRBJ2-7; D could derive from TRBD1 or TRBD2 (5 bases each). Per the germline V gene, CDR1 is MNHEY and CDR2 is SVGEGT. CDR3 length equals 14 residues. The CDR3, as DNA: TGTGCCAGCAGGGGGACCCTTACGCCCTACAAGCAGTACTTC. Translated: CASRGTLTPYKQYF.

J is TRBJ2-5 and V is TRBV20-1; TRBD2 might be the D (5 bases). The CDR3 length is 13 residues. V lost 6 bases and J lost 3, with 14 bases in between. Germline V gene lookup returns CDR1 DFQATT and CDR2 SNEGSKA (reference sequence). DNA of the CDR3: TGCAGTGCCCCGACATGGGGAGAAGAGACCCAGTACTTC. It encodes CSAPTWGEETQYF.

The chain joins TRBV20-1 to TRBJ2-7, with D tentatively TRBD2 (5 bases). Germline assignment: CDR1 DFQATT and CDR2 SNEGSKA (reference sequence). The germline V and J ends were trimmed by 0 bases and 3 bases, with 15 bases remaining between them. CDR3 length equals 15 residues. The CDR3 reads CSARDLGSGYYEQYF. CDR3 DNA: TGCAGTGCTAGAGATCTAGGGTCGGGGTACTACGAGCAGTACTTC.

The chain has TRBV5-4 and TRBJ2-5; possibly TRBD1 or TRBD2 for D (5 bases each). The CDR3 has 15 residues. V shed 3 bases and J shed 4 bases, with 16 bases lying between them. Germline CDR1 is SGHNT and CDR2 is YYREEE (reference sequence). The CDR3 protein is CASSSDGTSGETQYF. Here the CDR3 DNA reads TGTGCCAGCAGCTCAGACGGGACCTCGGGAGAGACCCAGTACTTC.

By sample fraction, this clonotype is medium-sized. The V call is TRBV27, the J call TRBJ2-5, with 10 bases aligning to TRBD2. Trimming at V came to 2 bases and at J to 5 bases, leaving 8 bases not matched to a gene. The CDR3 extends over 16 amino acids. From germline, CDR1 is MNHEY and CDR2 SMNVEV (reference sequence). The CDR3 DNA sequence: TGTGCCAGCAGTTTACGTTGGACTAGCGGAGTGGAGACCCAGTACTTC. Translating it yields CASSLRWTSGVETQYF.

V and J are TRBV6-5 and TRBJ2-7, with 9 nucleotides matching TRBD2. Trimming at V came to 5 bases and at J to 5 bases, leaving 13 bases not matched to a gene. This CDR3 has 16 amino acids. The germline V gene encodes CDR1 MNHEY and CDR2 SVGAGI. The CDR3 bases are TGTGCCAGCAGTGGCCCCGTAGCGGGAGCCGCCCACGAGCAGTACTTC. Protein product: CASSGPVAGAAHEQYF.

In its sample, this clonotype ranks as medium-sized. The rearrangement links TRBV27 to TRBJ2-3; the D gene is possibly TRBD2 (5 bases). Trimming left V 2 bases short and J 2 bases short, with 8 bases between. This CDR3 comprises 14 residues. CDR1 MNHEY and CDR2 SMNVEV come from the germline V gene (reference sequence). CDR3 sequence: CASSLQRFTDTQYF. In nucleotides, the CDR3 is TGTGCCAGCAGTTTACAGCGGTTCACAGATACGCAGTATTTT.

This clonotype has just one count. The chain couples TRBV19 to TRBJ1-6; the match to TRBD1 covers 11 bases. The CDR3 is made up of 16 amino acids. Per the germline V gene, CDR1 is LNHDA and CDR2 is SQIVND (reference sequence). The junction had 9 bases not matched to a gene; V was cut back by 7 bases and J by 7 bases. The CDR3 bases are TGTGCCAGTACCGGGACAGGGGGAAACAGCAATTCACCCCTCCACTTT. Protein sequence: CASTGTGGNSNSPLHF.

This clonotype was counted a few times. This sequence joins TRBV6-2 or TRBV6-3 and TRBJ1-1; 7 bases map to TRBD1. CDR1 and CDR2 from the germline V gene are MNHEY and SVGEGT. The CDR3 totals 16 residues. The junction had 12 bases not matched to a gene; V was cut back by 4 bases and J by 4 bases. The CDR3 nucleotides read TGTGCCAGCAGTTGGCCCGAAGGGGGCTTGGGCACTGAAGCTTTCTTT. Protein sequence: CASSWPEGGLGTEAFF.

This clonotype is termed medium-sized. V is TRBV6-5 and J is TRBJ1-1; D gene ambiguous. The germline V gene encodes CDR1 MNHEY and CDR2 SVGAGI. The CDR3 is 14 amino acids. The V end was cut by 9 bases, the J end by 1 base, with 15 bases between. The CDR3 loop is CARPIFGENTEAFF. The CDR3 nucleotides read TGTGCCAGACCCATCTTCGGGGAGAACACTGAAGCTTTCTTT.

The rearrangement joins TRBV6-2 or TRBV6-3 to TRBJ1-1; no clear D gene. Trimming left V 2 bases short and J 1 base short, with 14 bases between. From germline, CDR1 is MNHEY and CDR2 SVGEGT. The CDR3 consists of 16 residues. The CDR3 loop reads CASSYTLTDPNTEAFF. CDR3 nucleotides: TGTGCCAGCAGTTACACCCTAACAGATCCGAACACTGAAGCTTTCTTT.

By frequency in the sample, this clonotype is medium-sized. The rearrangement uses TRBV5-5 and TRBJ1-2; 8 positions agree with TRBD1. Germline V gene lookup returns CDR1 SGHKS and CDR2 YYEKEE (reference sequence). This CDR3 region has 15 residues. Losses at the gene ends were 3 bases for V and 2 bases for J; bases not matched to a gene: 6. The CDR3 sequence: CASSWTGRDNYGYTF. The DNA for the CDR3 is TGTGCCAGCAGCTGGACAGGGAGGGACAACTATGGCTACACCTTC.

The chain couples TRBV2 to TRBJ1-5; a weak D match, TRBD1 (6 bases). The germline V gene encodes CDR1 SNHLY and CDR2 FYNNEI. Trimming shortened V by 6 bases and J by 3 bases, and 12 bases separated the two germline ends. There are 14 residues in the CDR3. In DNA form, the CDR3 reads TGTGCCAGCAGCTACCAGGGGTACAATCAGCCCCAGCATTTT. It translates to CASSYQGYNQPQHF.

Relative to its sample, this clonotype is medium-sized. J is TRBJ1-2 and V is TRBV19; D is undetermined. Trimming cost V 7 bases and J 8 bases, with 14 bases left between them. Looked up from germline, CDR1 is LNHDA and CDR2 is SQIVND (reference sequence). There are 12 residues in the CDR3. CDR3: CASKYVYGGYTF. The CDR3 DNA follows: TGTGCCAGTAAGTACGTCTACGGCGGCTACACCTTC. The whole variable domain, filled in from reference TRBV19 and TRBJ1-2, reads DGGITQSPKYLFRKEGQNVTLSCEQNLNHDAMYWYRQDPGQGLRLIYYSQIVNDFQKGDIAEGYSVSREKKESFPLTVTSAQKNPTAFYLCASKYVYGGYTFGSGTRLTVV.

This clonotype is judged medium-sized. The chain recombines TRBV27 with TRBJ1-5; TRBD1 is a possible D gene (5 bases). The V gene's germline CDR1 is MNHEY and CDR2 SMNVEV (reference sequence). The CDR3 runs to 14 residues. Trimming left V 3 bases short and J 4 bases short, with 10 bases between. In DNA form, the CDR3 reads TGTGCCAGCAGTTTTCGACAGACAAATCAGCCCCAGCATTTT. Residues: CASSFRQTNQPQHF.

A remark on this clonotype: This may be a read error, as it is one base from a much larger clone. The rearrangement links TRBV6-1 to TRBJ2-7; no definite D call. The germline gives CDR1 MNHNS, CDR2 SASEGT. The germline V and J ends were trimmed by 1 base and 9 bases, with 16 bases remaining between them. CDR3 size: 14 residues. CDR3 amino acids: CASSEGIGQDGQYF. The CDR3 coding sequence is TGTGCCAGCAGTGAAGGGATAGGCCAGGACGGGCAGTACTTC.

By frequency in the sample, this clonotype is medium-sized (0.01 to 0.1%). V usage is TRBV13 and J usage is TRBJ2-2; a weak D match, TRBD2 (5 bases). Germline assignment: CDR1 PRHDT and CDR2 FYEKMQ (reference sequence). V lost 10 bases and J 7 bases, leaving 13 bases between the germline ends. CDR3 length: 12 residues. The CDR3 sequence: CATNRGDGELFF. CDR3 sequence (DNA): TGTGCCACCAACCGGGGAGACGGGGAGCTGTTTTTT.

Relative to its sample, this clonotype is medium-sized. The chain uses TRBV5-4 and TRBJ1-5; weak D call: TRBD1 (5 bases). Trimming took off 4 bases at V and 4 bases at J, with 18 bases between the two ends. The CDR3 loop spans 16 amino acids. The germline CDR1 and CDR2 sequences are SGHNT and YYREEE (reference sequence). The CDR3 DNA follows: TGTGCCAGCAGCCAACGAGAGGCTGGGGCTAATCAGCCCCAGCATTTT. This encodes CASSQREAGANQPQHF.

This clonotype is labeled as medium-sized (0.01 to 0.1%). This chain links TRBV19 with TRBJ1-5; 11 positions match TRBD1. The CDR3 sequence is 16 residues long. The germline V gene encodes CDR1 LNHDA and CDR2 SQIVND (reference sequence). The junction had 8 bases not matched to a gene; V was cut back by 7 bases and J by 3 bases. The CDR3 protein is CASTRTGGAYNQPQHF. CDR3 in DNA: TGTGCCAGTACTCGGACAGGGGGCGCTTACAATCAGCCCCAGCATTTT.

This clonotype was observed a handful of times. The chain recombines TRBV6-4 with TRBJ2-4, with 8 bases identical to TRBD2. The CDR3 has 17 residues. V was clipped by 4 bases and J by 1 base; unmatched bases: 9. Per germline, CDR1 MRHNA and CDR2 SNTAGT. Here the CDR3 reads CASSGPLAGQAKNIQYF. Here the CDR3 DNA reads TGTGCCAGCAGTGGCCCTTTAGCGGGGCAGGCCAAAAACATTCAGTACTTC.

This clonotype appeared a few times. The V gene is TRBV6-2 or TRBV6-3, the J gene TRBJ1-1; no clear D. This CDR3 has 14 residues. Trimming cost V 2 bases and J 0 bases, with 7 bases left between them. Germline V gives CDR1 MNHEY, CDR2 SVGEGT. CDR3 coding DNA: TGTGCCAGCAGTTACGGCCGGATGAACACTGAAGCTTTCTTT. It encodes CASSYGRMNTEAFF.

In regard to this clonotype: This may be a read error, as it is one base from a much larger clone. The chain employs TRBV19 and TRBJ1-5; maybe TRBD1 (6 bases). CDR1 is LNHDA and CDR2 is SQIVND in the germline V gene (reference sequence). The CDR3 length is 16 residues. The CDR3 coding sequence is TGTGCCAGTAGTATAGGTGCAGGGGTGAGCAATCAGCCCCGGCATTTT. The encoded protein is CASSIGAGVSNQPRHF.

By its share, this clonotype is medium-sized. The chain links TRBV15 to TRBJ2-7; the D call may be TRBD1 or TRBD2 (5 bases each). The V gene's germline CDR1 is LNHNV and CDR2 YYDKDF (reference sequence). The germline V and J ends were trimmed by 5 bases and 3 bases, with 29 bases remaining between them. The CDR3 is 19 residues long. The CDR3 is CATSGPTGPAREGYYEQYF. DNA of the CDR3: TGTGCCACCAGCGGCCCGACGGGACCAGCGAGGGAAGGCTACTACGAGCAGTACTTC.

Points on this clonotype: This may come from a read error, since a much larger clone is one base off. V usage is TRBV6-6 and J usage is TRBJ1-1; tentative D call: TRBD1 (5 bases). The CDR3 spans 12 residues. The germline V gene has CDR1 MNHNY and CDR2 SVGAGI (reference sequence). V was clipped by 6 bases and J by 9 bases, with 14 bases between them. This CDR3 reads CASSPHGTKAFF. The CDR3 DNA follows: TGTGCCAGCAGCCCACATGGGACTAAAGCTTTCTTT.

By sample share, this clonotype is medium-sized. This rearrangement joins TRBV18 to TRBJ2-1; D remains unclear. The V gene lost 0 bases and the J gene lost 5 bases, with 5 bases spanning the gap. From germline, CDR1 is KGHSH and CDR2 LQKENI. The CDR3 runs to 13 residues. Written as DNA, the CDR3 is TGTGCCAGCTCACCACCTCTCGACAATGAGCAGTTCTTC. This sequence encodes CASSPPLDNEQFF.

This chain connects TRBV4-3 to TRBJ2-7; D perhaps matches TRBD2 (7 bases). CDR3 size: 16 residues. The V gene lost 1 base and the J gene lost 2 bases, with 15 bases spanning the gap. Germline V CDR1 and CDR2: LGHNA, YSLEER. The CDR3 DNA is TGCGCCAGCAGCCAAGTTCGGGGGGCAGATGCCTACGAGCAGTACTTC. Protein: CASSQVRGADAYEQYF.

Within the sample, this clonotype is medium-sized (0.01 to 0.1%). The V and J genes are TRBV6-5 and TRBJ2-7; D is uncertain. The CDR3 totals 15 residues. Germline CDR1 reads MNHEY; CDR2 reads SVGAGI. V was clipped by 2 bases and J by 2 bases, with 13 bases between them. The CDR3 is CASSYTQTLAYEQYF. The CDR3 coding sequence is TGTGCCAGCAGTTACACGCAGACACTTGCCTACGAGCAGTACTTC.

This clonotype has more than one count but fewer than ten. This sequence joins TRBV5-1 and TRBJ2-7; the match to TRBD2 covers 13 bases. The J segment lost 5 bases and the V segment lost 0 bases, leaving 2 bases of the junction unmatched. The V gene's germline CDR1 is SGHRS and CDR2 YFSETQ. The CDR3 contains 15 residues. CDR3 amino acids: CASSLAGTSGNEQYF. DNA for the CDR3: TGCGCCAGCAGCTTGGCCGGGACTAGCGGGAACGAGCAGTACTTC.